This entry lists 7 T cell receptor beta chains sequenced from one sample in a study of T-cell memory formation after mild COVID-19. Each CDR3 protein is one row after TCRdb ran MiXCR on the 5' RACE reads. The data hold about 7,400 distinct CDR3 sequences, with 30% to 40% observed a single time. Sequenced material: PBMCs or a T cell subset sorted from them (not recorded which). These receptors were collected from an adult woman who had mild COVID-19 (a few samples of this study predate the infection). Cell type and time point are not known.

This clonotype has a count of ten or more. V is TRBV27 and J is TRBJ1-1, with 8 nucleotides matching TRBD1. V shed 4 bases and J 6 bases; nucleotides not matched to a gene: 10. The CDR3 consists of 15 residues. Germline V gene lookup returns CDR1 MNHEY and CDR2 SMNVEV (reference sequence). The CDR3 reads CASSSSQGVLAEAFF. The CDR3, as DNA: TGTGCCAGCAGTTCATCACAGGGGGTTCTCGCTGAAGCTTTCTTT.

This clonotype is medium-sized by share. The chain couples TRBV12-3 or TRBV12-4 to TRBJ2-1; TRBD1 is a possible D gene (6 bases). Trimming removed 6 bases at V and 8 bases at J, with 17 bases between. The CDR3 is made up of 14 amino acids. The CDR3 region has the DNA TGTGCCAGCAGCCAGGGGTTCGCTATGGATGAGCAGTTCTTC. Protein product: CASSQGFAMDEQFF.

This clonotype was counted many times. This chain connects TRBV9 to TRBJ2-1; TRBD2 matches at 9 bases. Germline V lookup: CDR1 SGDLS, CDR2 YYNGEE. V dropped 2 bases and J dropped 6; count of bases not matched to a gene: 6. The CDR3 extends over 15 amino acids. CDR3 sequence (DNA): TGTGCCAGCAGCGTCACTAGCGGGTGGGTCAATGAGCAGTTCTTC. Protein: CASSVTSGWVNEQFF. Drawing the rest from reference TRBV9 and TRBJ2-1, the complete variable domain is DSGVTQTPKHLITATGQRVTLRCSPRSGDLSVYWYQQSLDQGLQFLIQYYNGEERAKGNILERFSAQQFPDLHSELNLSSLELGDSALYFCASSVTSGWVNEQFFGPGTRLTVL.

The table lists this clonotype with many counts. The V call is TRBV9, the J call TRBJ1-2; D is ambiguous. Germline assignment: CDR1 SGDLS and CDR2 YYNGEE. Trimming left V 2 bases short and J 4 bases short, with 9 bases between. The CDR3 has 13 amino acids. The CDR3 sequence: CASSVGSAYGYTF. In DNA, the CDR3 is TGTGCCAGCAGCGTGGGGTCGGCCTATGGCTACACCTTC.

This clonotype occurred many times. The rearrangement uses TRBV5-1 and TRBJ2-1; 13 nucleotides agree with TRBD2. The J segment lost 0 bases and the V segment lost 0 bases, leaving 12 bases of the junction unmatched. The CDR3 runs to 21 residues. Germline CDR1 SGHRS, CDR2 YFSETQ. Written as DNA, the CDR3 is TGCGCCAGCAGCTTGGTCTCGGGGGGACTAGCGGGACCAAGCTCCTACAATGAGCAGTTCTTC. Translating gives CASSLVSGGLAGPSSYNEQFF.

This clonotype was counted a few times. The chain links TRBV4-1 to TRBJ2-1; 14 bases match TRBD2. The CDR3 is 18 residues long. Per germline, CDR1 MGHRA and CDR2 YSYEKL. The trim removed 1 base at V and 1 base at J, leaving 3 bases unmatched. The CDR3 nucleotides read TGCGCCAGCAGCCAAGGACTAGCGGGAGGGCCTTCCTACAATGAGCAGTTCTTC. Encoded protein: CASSQGLAGGPSYNEQFF.

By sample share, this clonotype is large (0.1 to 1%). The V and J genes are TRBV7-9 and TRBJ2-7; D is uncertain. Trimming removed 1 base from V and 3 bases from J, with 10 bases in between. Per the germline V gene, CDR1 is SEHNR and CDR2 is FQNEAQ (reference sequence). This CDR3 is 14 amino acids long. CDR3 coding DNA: TGTGCCAGCAGCTTAGTTTTAACAGACTACGAGCAGTACTTC. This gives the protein CASSLVLTDYEQYF.